This T cell receptor (beta chain) was identified in a study of shared clonotypes between healthy human individuals. Trimming took 3 bases from V and 7 from J; bases not matched to a gene: 11. The CDR3 contains 16 residues. Per germline, CDR1 SGDLS and CDR2 YYNGEE. Comments on this clone: Its matching antigen is unknown.

Study-wide results and caveats: Memory subsets had estimated richness that was generally smaller than that of naive subsets. Few donors restricted represented genetic and exposure-history diversity. The sharing of around 5% of naive CD4 clonotypes was seen across a handful of donors.

TCRdb's table, derived via immunoSEQ multiplex PCR, lists solely in-frame clones and lacks some. Of around 1,100,000 clones in the sample, approximately 80% were seen once. The gene calls are TRBV9 and TRBJ1-2, with 11 nucleotides matching TRBD1. Sequencing was performed on memory CD4+ T cells from PBMCs. Noted subset: CD45RA-negative fraction. The origin of this receptor is a man aged 18 to 29 in good health. Some clones in this sample may be carry-over from other donors' samples. In DNA, the CDR3 is TGTGCCAGCAGCGGACCAAGGACAGGGGGCGTTAGTGGCTACACCTTC. This sequence encodes CASSGPRTGGVSGYTF. Combining the CDR3 with reference TRBV9 and TRBJ1-2 gives the whole variable domain DSGVTQTPKHLITATGQRVTLRCSPRSGDLSVYWYQQSLDQGLQFLIQYYNGEERAKGNILERFSAQQFPDLHSELNLSSLELGDSALYFCASSGPRTGGVSGYTFGSGTRLTVV.